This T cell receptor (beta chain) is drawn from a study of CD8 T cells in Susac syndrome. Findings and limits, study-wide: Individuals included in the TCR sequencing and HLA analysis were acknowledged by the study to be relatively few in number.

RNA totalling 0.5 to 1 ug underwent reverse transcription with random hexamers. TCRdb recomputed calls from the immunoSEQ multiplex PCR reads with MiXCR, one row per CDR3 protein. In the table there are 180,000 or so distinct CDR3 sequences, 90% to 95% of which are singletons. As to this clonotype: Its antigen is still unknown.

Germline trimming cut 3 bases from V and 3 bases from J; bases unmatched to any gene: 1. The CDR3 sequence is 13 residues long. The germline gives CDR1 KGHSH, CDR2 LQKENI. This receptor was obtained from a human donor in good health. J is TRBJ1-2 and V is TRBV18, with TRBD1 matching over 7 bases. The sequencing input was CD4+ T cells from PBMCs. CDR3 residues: CASSPGTDYGYTF. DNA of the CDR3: TGTGCCAGCTCACCCGGGACAGACTATGGCTACACCTTC.